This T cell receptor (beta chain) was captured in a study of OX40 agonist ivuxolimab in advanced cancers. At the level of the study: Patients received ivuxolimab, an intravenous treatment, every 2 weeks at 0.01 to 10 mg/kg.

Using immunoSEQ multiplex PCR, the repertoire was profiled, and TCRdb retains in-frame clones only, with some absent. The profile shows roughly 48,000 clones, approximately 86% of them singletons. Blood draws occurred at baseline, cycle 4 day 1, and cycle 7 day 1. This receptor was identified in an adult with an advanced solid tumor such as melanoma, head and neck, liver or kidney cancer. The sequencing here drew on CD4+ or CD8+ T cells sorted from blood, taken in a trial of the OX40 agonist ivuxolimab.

The CDR3: CASSSGEARTEAFF. DNA of the CDR3: TGCGCCAGCAGCTCCGGGGAGGCCAGGACTGAAGCTTTCTTT. The chain couples TRBV5-1 to TRBJ1-1; D gene unclear. Looked up from germline, CDR1 is SGHRS and CDR2 is YFSETQ. This CDR3 is built from 14 residues. The germline V and J ends were trimmed by 3 bases and 5 bases, with 14 bases remaining between them.